The T cell receptor beta chain described here comes from a study of cytomegalovirus exposure and HLA in healthy donors (dated by TCRdb to about 2017). About the full investigation: An earlier analysis of roughly 500 of the donors reported approximately 300 Gb of sequence data and around 110 million unique TCR beta sequences from some 180 million T cells. About 320 gigabases of sequencing data and 78 million or so unique TCR sequences were included in an early release covering 550 to 650 HLA-typed donors. Of the 300 to 450 genotyped donors, 70% to 90% were placed in the genetic ancestry cluster associated with self-reported Caucasian donors. The study was designed to test whether signatures of past pathogen exposure could be identified by cataloging public T cell receptors. The study profiled the T cell repertoires of about 720 subjects by immunosequencing and related them to cytomegalovirus serostatus. A separate validation cohort of roughly 120 different subjects was used in addition to the approximately 610-subject first cohort. High-throughput TCR immunosequencing, statistical association of individual TCRs with disease status, and machine learning were combined to predict cytomegalovirus infection status. A later analysis re-examined previously published TCR beta repertoires from more than 550 donors and added high-resolution HLA genotyping to investigate patterns of TCR occurrence. Rather than drawing on any new phenotypic data, the later analysis identified candidate immune exposures from TCR beta sequences and the way those sequences occurred across donors. To decide whether each TCR beta V gene segment behaved as functional or pseudogenic, an earlier analysis of some 600 of the donors relied on high-throughput TCR beta sequencing. Donor age, sex, ethnicity and CMV serostatus were compiled alongside the repertoire data. In a later genetic analysis, genome-wide SNP genotypes for about 55% of the roughly 700 donors were used, and that subset was treated as a discovery cohort. All discovery cohort repertoires had been generated on a single sequencing platform. HLA typing covered class I and class II loci at four-digit resolution. Typing coverage varied by locus: roughly 629-640 donors for A, B, C, DRB1 and DQB1; under 550 for DQA1; nearly 610 for DPA1; 450 to 480 for DPB1. Several DR-DQ haplotypes were treated as single units for association and clustering because of strong linkage in the cohort. Among roughly 400 genotyped donors of the cohort, an average of approximately 240,000 unique TCR beta nucleotide sequences was sequenced per donor, of which about 18% were non-productive. Points the paper makes about the study in general: In vitro tests confirmed that a few of the cytomegalovirus-associated TCR beta chains recognize cytomegalovirus antigens. The presence/absence analyses assumed that sequencing depth was roughly uniform across donors, and that assumption may not be true. In a later analysis, HLA-associated TCR beta chains showed more clonal expansion and lower generation probabilities than non-associated chains that were equally common. Correlated functional status among segregating V segments might be attributable to linkage disequilibrium, but an unknown experimental factor could not be ruled out. The classifier was reported to diagnose cytomegalovirus status with high specificity and sensitivity in both the original and validation cohorts. Because HLA typing was unavailable for some donors at each locus, only the typed subset was used in association tests. In a later analysis, several top co-occurrence clusters were reported to appear linked to parvovirus B19, influenza, CMV and Epstein-Barr virus. The only immune exposure information available for the cohort was CMV serostatus. A later analysis found that TCR association rates varied across HLA loci, with DRB1 alleles showing the most associated TCRs and HLA-C alleles the fewest. The study gave a list of around 170 TCR beta chains associated with cytomegalovirus. The cohort was sequenced for TCR beta chains only, and without alpha or paired-chain data the features that could be detected were limited. Compared with the 666-donor mean, donors in an Asian-associated ancestry cluster had fewer N-insertions in productive TCRs, according to a later genetic analysis. In an earlier analysis of some 540 of the donors, most TCR beta V segments appeared in productive rearrangements about 90% or about 30% of the time, broadly matching IMGT annotations. It was suggested by the authors that the approach could potentially be generalized to other disease states and immunological phenotypes. A cluster of highly shared sequence variants was judged likely to be a technical artifact of the sequencing pipeline. The earlier analysis of about 600 of the donors excluded some 15 rarely observed V segments, including chromosome 9 orphons, because counts were too low. A later analysis associated roughly 17,000 TCR beta sequences with specific HLA alleles at a false discovery rate of 0.05. The 87-base-pair reads could not distinguish some IMGT-functional V segments, including TRBV6-2 and TRBV6-3, so those segments were excluded. While some public TCRs were present in many individuals, most TCR sequences turned up only very rarely across donors. Assigning TCR associations to individual alleles was difficult when HLA alleles, especially DR and DQ, strongly co-occurred. V-gene and J-gene trimming of TCR beta chains was associated with a missense DCLRE1C variant in a later genetic analysis, and the association was replicated in an independent cohort. In a later analysis, most CMV-associated TCR beta chains were found to appear HLA-restricted, with HLA associations seemingly driven largely by CMV exposure. A further reported finding was that TCR beta sequences accurately predicted the HLA-A and HLA-B alleles for most subjects in the first cohort.

The protocol used for the library was the immunoSEQ multiplex PCR assay. The multiplex PCR relied on a mix of 60 forward primers for TCR Vbeta segments and 13 reverse primers for TCR Jbeta segments. A multiplex PCR assay on genomic DNA amplified the CDR3 region of rearranged TCR beta genes. The amplified TCR beta libraries were sequenced on the Illumina HiSeq System as 87-base-pair reads. Per the original workflow: Across the roughly 700 repertoires, a later analysis counted some 81 million unique TCR beta chains, around 10 million of which were shared by at least two donors. Raw reads were error-corrected and collapsed into unique sequences by a nearest-neighbor algorithm in which closely related sequences were merged to remove PCR and sequencing errors. Alignment of CDR3 sequences to IMGT reference sequences was used to assign V, D and J gene segments. For a sequence to be retained, at least a six-nucleotide match to both a V gene segment and a J gene segment was required. Rearrangements were classified as productive when the CDR3 lacked stop codons and remained in frame with V and J, and all other rearrangements were classified as non-productive. Following IMGT convention, CDR3 was defined as the stretch from the second conserved V-encoded cysteine up to the conserved J-encoded phenylalanine. In an earlier analysis of around 540 of the donors, sequences lacking an unambiguous match to a single V gene segment were excluded. An earlier analysis of over 450 of the donors classified V segments as functional when productive rearrangements were above 56.7% and as segregating when the standard deviation between donors was above 5%. To diagnose cytomegalovirus status from the catalog of TCR beta chain sequences, a statistical classification framework was built. In a later analysis, V and J genes were assigned by comparing TCR nucleotide sequences against IMGT/GENE-DB human TR gene sequences. In a later analysis, CDR3 sequences and most-parsimonious VDJ recombination scenarios were assigned using the TCRdist pipeline. A later analysis defined each TCR beta chain by its CDR3 amino acid sequence plus V-gene family, and excluded reads lacking a unique V-gene family. A later analysis removed several hundred highly shared, low-generation-probability nucleotide sequences to deal with suspected cross-contamination and a sequencing artifact. For each public chain, a later analysis derived a clonal expansion index from normalized ranks of inferred template counts within each repertoire. In a later analysis, generation probabilities were computed using a VDJ recombination model fitted to out-of-frame rearrangements, and the results were checked against IGoR. A later analysis scored TCR-TCR, TCR-HLA and TCR-CMV co-occurrence with hypergeometric tests, applying a repertoire-size bias correction to TCR pairs. In a later analysis, false discovery rates were estimated by permuting HLA or CMV assignments 20 times. In a later analysis, co-occurring TCRs were grouped with DBSCAN, and TCRdist sequence similarity was added when clustering was performed within HLA-allele-positive subsets. For co-occurrence clustering, repertoires with fewer than 30,000 or more than 120,000 public chains were excluded, along with roughly five repertoires with anomalous nucleotide sharing. TCRdb carries this immuneACCESS record with in-frame sequences only. Its versions omit some clonotypes, under half of them owing to an unresolved V gene in the studies checked, with the rest unexplained. V, J and clone size derive from that table, while D and trimming were established from the DNA sequence. Within this sample are about 190,000 clones, with approximately 86% of them counted one time only. The ten largest clones capture more than 0.25% of the sample.

In total, more than 500 healthy bone marrow donors made up the cohort. Cohort members were all nominally healthy when sampled, although unrecorded immune exposures were likely present. The donor tested CMV seronegative, placing the donor among the 352 seronegative members of the cohort. Every donor gave a peripheral blood sample, and the peripheral blood mononuclear cells from that sample were used for TCR beta sequencing. The Qiagen DNeasy Blood Extraction Kit was used to extract genomic DNA from the blood cell samples. CDR3 length: 13 amino acids, cysteine to phenylalanine. Of all the DNA, just the CDR3 is kept, 39 bases in frame from base 1. At the junction V is shortened by 2 bases and J by 5 bases, with 13 bases in between. From a lookup of the germline V gene (reference sequence), CDR1 and CDR2 are GTSNPN and SVGIG. A note on this clone: Its recognized antigen is unknown. Base quality data are lacking; no much larger clone is found one base away.

Sequencing used PBMCs. The sequence derives from a woman younger than 45 in good health and CMV-seronegative. The chain is assembled from TRBV30 and TRBJ2-7, with an unclear D gene assignment. The CDR3 corresponds to CAWSSTLPNEQYF. The DNA sequence reads TGTGCCTGGAGTTCTACGTTGCCGAACGAGCAGTACTTC.